The 29 T cell receptor beta chains given below trace back to one sample, sequenced in a study of cytomegalovirus exposure and HLA in healthy donors. TCRdb's table, derived via immunoSEQ multiplex PCR, lists solely in-frame clones and lacks some. Among 50,000 to 80,000 clones listed, 85% to 95% were seen once. The sample taken for sequencing was PBMCs. These receptors all stem from a woman aged 18-35 years in good health and CMV-seropositive.

The genes are TRBV29-1 and TRBJ2-7, with 9 positions matching TRBD2. Germline V gives CDR1 SQVTM, CDR2 ANQGSEA. The CDR3 spans 14 residues. The V segment lost 0 bases and the J segment 4 bases; nucleotides outside the gene matches: 4. CDR3 region: CSVEERGLAYEQYF. CDR3 bases: TGCAGCGTTGAAGAACGGGGACTAGCTTACGAGCAGTACTTC.

The genes are TRBV4-1 and TRBJ2-5, with 8 bases that match TRBD1. The V gene end was trimmed by 3 bases and the J gene end by 1 base; junction bases not matched to a gene: 7. The CDR3 runs to 16 residues. Germline-derived CDR1 and CDR2 are MGHRA and YSYEKL. CDR3 coding DNA: TGCGCCAGCAGCCAGGACCCGGGACAGGTCCAAGAGACCCAGTACTTC. Protein product: CASSQDPGQVQETQYF.

This chain joins TRBV18 and TRBJ1-1; TRBD1 aligns across 8 bases. Germline CDR1 is KGHSH and CDR2 is LQKENI. There are 16 residues in the CDR3. Germline trimming cut 4 bases from V and 0 bases from J; bases unmatched to any gene: 7. The DNA for the CDR3 is TGTGCCAGCTCACGTGAGGGACAGGTGATGAACACTGAAGCTTTCTTT. It specifies CASSREGQVMNTEAFF. The full variable domain, rest sourced from reference TRBV18 and TRBJ1-1, is NAGVMQNPRHLVRRRGQEARLRCSPMKGHSHVYWYRQLPEEGLKFMVYLQKENIIDESGMPKERFSAEFPKEGPSILRIQQVVRGDSAAYFCASSREGQVMNTEAFFGQGTRLTVV.

The V and J genes are TRBV5-1 and TRBJ2-1; D is possibly TRBD2 (5 bases). The CDR3 spans 15 residues. From germline, CDR1 is SGHRS and CDR2 YFSETQ. The V end was cut by 4 bases, the J end by 3 bases, with 14 bases between. The CDR3 nucleotides read TGCGCCAGCAGCCGCCTCGGGGAAGACTACAATGAGCAGTTCTTC. It translates to CASSRLGEDYNEQFF.

The chain carries TRBV9 and TRBJ1-3, with a weak D call TRBD1 (5 bases). Germline V gives CDR1 SGDLS, CDR2 YYNGEE. V was shortened by 4 bases and J by 4 bases, with 21 bases between the two germline ends. This CDR3 comprises 17 residues. The CDR3 reads CASSLGGGGGKGNTIYF. CDR3 nucleotides: TGTGCCAGCAGCCTTGGAGGTGGTGGGGGGAAAGGAAACACCATATATTTT.

The chain links TRBV28 to TRBJ2-7, with TRBD2 identical over 12 bases. V lost 3 bases, J lost 5 bases, and 2 bases stayed unmatched. Germline CDR1 MDHEN, CDR2 SYDVKM. CDR3 size: 14 residues. The CDR3, as DNA: TGTGCCAGCAGTTTTGGACTAGCGGGAAACGAGCAGTACTTC. As protein: CASSFGLAGNEQYF.

V gene TRBV27 combines with J gene TRBJ1-4; TRBD1 might be the D (5 bases). Germline V gene lookup returns CDR1 MNHEY and CDR2 SMNVEV (reference sequence). This CDR3 is 14 amino acids long. Trimming left V 8 bases short and J 4 bases short, with 14 bases between. The CDR3 is CASGTSGLNEKLFF. The CDR3 DNA follows: TGTGCCAGCGGGACTAGCGGACTTAATGAAAAACTGTTTTTT.

V gene TRBV4-1 combines with J gene TRBJ1-2; 7 bases fit TRBD1. Trimming removed 2 bases from V and 2 bases from J; junction bases left unmatched: 11. CDR3 size: 17 residues. Germline V CDR1 and CDR2: MGHRA, YSYEKL. CDR3 residues: CASSQPILSGGNYGYTF. DNA of the CDR3: TGCGCCAGCAGCCAACCGATCCTCTCAGGGGGAAACTATGGCTACACCTTC.

The chain carries TRBV10-2 and TRBJ2-1; 9 bases match TRBD2. Germline V lookup: CDR1 WSHSY, CDR2 SAAADI. The CDR3 has 14 residues. V was clipped by 7 bases and J by 4 bases; unmatched bases: 5. The chain's CDR3 is CASTTSGVYNEQFF. CDR3 DNA sequence: TGCGCCAGCACGACTAGCGGAGTTTACAATGAGCAGTTCTTC.

The chain couples TRBV19 to TRBJ1-4, with D hard to call. CDR3 length equals 12 residues. The germline V and J ends were trimmed by 3 bases and 5 bases, with 4 bases remaining between them. Looked up from germline, CDR1 is LNHDA and CDR2 is SQIVND (reference sequence). The CDR3: CASSIMNEKLFF. In DNA form, the CDR3 reads TGTGCCAGTAGTATCATGAATGAAAAACTGTTTTTT.

V is TRBV2 and J is TRBJ2-7, with D possibly being TRBD2 (6 bases). The CDR3 is 15 residues long. V gave up 6 bases and J gave up 7 bases, with 22 bases separating them. Germline V lookup: CDR1 SNHLY, CDR2 FYNNEI. The CDR3 bases are TGTGCCAGCAGCGTAGCGACTAGACCATCGGAAGAGCAGTACTTC. As protein: CASSVATRPSEEQYF.

The J gene is TRBJ1-1, the V gene TRBV14; 11 nucleotides line up with TRBD1. Germline V gene sequence: CDR1 SGHDN, CDR2 FVKESK. V shed 5 bases, J shed 0 bases, and the junction held 2 bases outside the gene matches. The CDR3 is 15 residues long. The CDR3 reads CASSGQGALNTEAFF. In DNA, the CDR3 is TGTGCCAGCAGCGGACAGGGGGCCCTGAACACTGAAGCTTTCTTT.

The chain has TRBV5-1 and TRBJ1-1; D is unresolved. Germline V CDR1 and CDR2: SGHRS, YFSETQ. The CDR3 has 13 amino acids. V lost 4 bases and J 1 base, leaving 8 bases between the germline ends. CDR3 DNA sequence: TGCGCCAGCAGCCCCCGCGCGAACACTGAAGCTTTCTTT. Residues: CASSPRANTEAFF.

CDR3 sequence (DNA): TGTGCCAGCAGCCTATCGGACAGGGGCGTGGAGCAGTACTTC. Translation: CASSLSDRGVEQYF. The J gene is TRBJ2-7, the V gene TRBV11-1; TRBD1 aligns across 9 bases. CDR3 length: 14 amino acids. V trimming: 5 bases; J trimming: 7 bases; junction bases outside the gene matches: 9. CDR1 and CDR2 (germline): SGHAT, FQDESV (reference sequence).

This clone has more than one count but fewer than ten. This sequence joins TRBV28 and TRBJ2-5, with 7 bases identical to TRBD1. This CDR3 is built from 14 residues. The V gene's germline CDR1 is MDHEN and CDR2 SYDVKM. The J segment lost 4 bases and the V segment lost 3 bases, leaving 5 bases of the junction unmatched. This CDR3 reads CASSLIEGAETQYF. The CDR3 bases are TGTGCCAGCAGTTTGATAGAGGGGGCAGAGACCCAGTACTTC.

This rearrangement joins TRBV19 to TRBJ1-5; 9 nucleotides align to TRBD1. Trimming at V came to 7 bases and at J to 6 bases, leaving 13 bases not matched to a gene. The germline V gene has CDR1 LNHDA and CDR2 SQIVND (reference sequence). The CDR3 contains 16 residues. The CDR3 DNA reads as TGTGCCAGTACCACGCTCGCAACAGGGGGCGGTCAGCCCCAGCATTTT. Encoded protein: CASTTLATGGGQPQHF.

V gene TRBV28 combines with J gene TRBJ2-7, with 14 positions matching TRBD2. With 3 bases clipped from V and 6 bases from J, the junction kept 7 bases outside the gene matches. The CDR3 totals 16 residues. Germline CDR1 and CDR2: MDHEN and SYDVKM. The CDR3 nucleotides are TGTGCCAGCAGTTTCCCGGGCGGGACTAGCGGGAGCGAGCAGTACTTC. It specifies CASSFPGGTSGSEQYF.

The chain has TRBV9 and TRBJ2-2; 13 bases map to TRBD2. V lost 3 bases, J lost 6 bases, and 2 bases stayed unmatched. The germline V gene has CDR1 SGDLS and CDR2 YYNGEE. This CDR3 is built from 15 residues. The CDR3 reads CASSATSGGAGELFF. In nucleotides, the CDR3 is TGTGCCAGCAGCGCCACTAGCGGGGGGGCCGGGGAGCTGTTTTTT. Full variable domain (missing parts from reference TRBV9 and TRBJ2-2): DSGVTQTPKHLITATGQRVTLRCSPRSGDLSVYWYQQSLDQGLQFLIQYYNGEERAKGNILERFSAQQFPDLHSELNLSSLELGDSALYFCASSATSGGAGELFFGEGSRLTVL.

In DNA, the CDR3 is TGTGCCAGCAGCCCCCCCGGGACAGGGATAGGGGAGCAGTACTTC. As protein: CASSPPGTGIGEQYF. The chain uses TRBV7-2 and TRBJ2-7; 9 bases agree with TRBD1. Germline lookup yields CDR1 SGHTA and CDR2 FQGNSA. V lost 5 bases, J lost 7 bases, and 12 bases stayed unmatched. The CDR3 totals 15 residues.

This chain connects TRBV30 to TRBJ2-1; 7 bases map to TRBD2. The trim removed 8 bases at V and 4 bases at J, leaving 32 bases unmatched. In germline, CDR1 is GTSNPN, CDR2 SVGIG (reference sequence). The CDR3 sequence is 21 residues long. CDR3 coding DNA: TGTGCCACAGAGGAACGAACATTTGGGTTAGCGGGCCTACGTCCTTACAATGAGCAGTTCTTC. It encodes CATEERTFGLAGLRPYNEQFF.

The gene calls are TRBV18 and TRBJ1-1, with 9 positions matching TRBD1. The J segment lost 5 bases and the V segment lost 3 bases, leaving 10 bases of the junction unmatched. This CDR3 is built from 16 residues. Germline V gene data show CDR1 as KGHSH and CDR2 as LQKENI. Here the CDR3 DNA reads TGTGCCAGCTCACCCCGGGACAGGGAAGGTAGAACTGAAGCTTTCTTT. This sequence encodes CASSPRDREGRTEAFF.

In its sample, this clone was seen once. The chain uses TRBV11-2 and TRBJ2-7, with 8 bases fitting TRBD2. Germline-derived CDR1 and CDR2 are SGHAT and FQNNGV. The length of the CDR3 is 16 residues. J gave up 3 bases and V 4 bases, and 11 bases lay outside the gene matches. CDR3 DNA: TGTGCCAGCAGCTCCCACGAACTAGCGGCCTACTACGAGCAGTACTTC. Its translation is CASSSHELAAYYEQYF.

The chain couples TRBV5-5 to TRBJ1-2, with 12 bases aligning to TRBD1. Trimming cost V 4 bases and J 3 bases; bases outside gene matches: 4. The germline V gene encodes CDR1 SGHKS and CDR2 YYEKEE (reference sequence). The CDR3 length is 15 residues. CDR3 sequence: CASSLGTGGHYGYTF. CDR3 bases: TGTGCCAGCAGCCTGGGGACAGGGGGCCACTATGGCTACACCTTC.

This chain joins TRBV4-1 and TRBJ2-3; 8 nucleotides agree with TRBD2. The ends lost 4 bases at V and 1 base at J; junction bases unmatched: 13. Germline V lookup: CDR1 MGHRA, CDR2 YSYEKL. This CDR3 contains 18 residues. In DNA form, the CDR3 reads TGCGCCAGCAGCCGTAGGATACTAGCGGCCCAGGGCACAGATACGCAGTATTTT. It translates to CASSRRILAAQGTDTQYF.

The V gene is TRBV5-6, the J gene TRBJ2-5; no reliable D call. Germline loops: CDR1 SGHDT, CDR2 YYEEEE. V was clipped by 2 bases and J by 5 bases, with 4 bases between them. The length of the CDR3 is 11 residues. As DNA, the CDR3 is TGTGCCAGCAGCTTCGGTGAGACCCAGTACTTC. Protein sequence: CASSFGETQYF.

A word on this clone: The junction and the germline gene differ at one end; a read error may be behind it. Other DNA sequences from this sample encode an identical CDR3 as well. This chain joins TRBV11-2 and TRBJ2-3, with 8 positions matching TRBD2. The V gene's germline CDR1 is SGHAT and CDR2 FQNNGV. The CDR3 totals 15 residues. The DNA for the CDR3 is TGTGCCAGCAGCCCGCTCGGGGGGGTTGGAGATACACAGTATTTT. Translated: CASSPLGGVGDTQYF.

As concerns this clone: Distinct nucleotide sequences in the sample also encode this CDR3. V usage is TRBV9 and J usage is TRBJ2-5; D is undetermined. Germline lookup yields CDR1 SGDLS and CDR2 YYNGEE. V lost 1 base and J lost 1, with 8 bases in between. The CDR3 runs to 14 residues. The CDR3 protein is CASSVSSGQETQYF. Here the CDR3 DNA reads TGTGCCAGCAGCGTATCGAGTGGCCAAGAGACCCAGTACTTC.

The CDR3 nucleotides read TGTGCCAGCAGGGCAGGGACAGGGACGGGGCTCGCCGGGGAGCTGTTTTTT. This codes for CASRAGTGTGLAGELFF. The genes are TRBV25-1 and TRBJ2-2, with 9 bases lining up with TRBD1. CDR3 length equals 17 residues. CDR1 is MGHDK, CDR2 SYGVNS, per germline. The J segment lost 6 bases and the V segment lost 6 bases, leaving 14 bases of the junction unmatched.

The chain couples TRBV11-2 to TRBJ1-4, with TRBD1 identical over 11 bases. Germline CDR1 reads SGHAT; CDR2 reads FQNNGV. J gave up 8 bases and V 4 bases, and 6 bases lay outside the gene matches. The CDR3 sequence is 15 residues long. CDR3 DNA: TGTGCCAGCAGCTCCTGGACAGGGGGCCGGGAAAAACTGTTTTTT. Residues: CASSSWTGGREKLFF.